These T cell receptor beta chains were read from a single sample in a study of blood T cell repertoires in COVID-19. Repertoires were generated with immunoSEQ multiplex PCR, while TCRdb's copy carries only in-frame clones and drops some. Found here are about 310,000 clones, 87% of them singletons; the top ten hold 1%. The specimen sequenced was peripheral blood. The receptors were gathered from a man over 45 with active or convalescent COVID-19. The CDR3 runs from the conserved cysteine through the conserved F or W. The D gene is left open where the match is weak.

>TRBD2|TRBV15
CATSSGTSGTHLYF
>.|TRBV3-1/TRBV3-2
CASSPDSTGNTIYF
>.|TRBV7-2
CASTPGAGYGYTF
>TRBD2|TRBV10-3
CAISDTVLAGGPKSYEQYF
>TRBD1|TRBV9
CASSPRENRGAEAFF
>.|TRBV4-3
CASSQFIGDSPSYGYTF
>.|TRBV15
CATSRGGAGNTDTQYF
>TRBD2|TRBV14
CASHQAGGSEQFF
>TRBD2|TRBV2
CASIGTSGSYGEQYF
>.|TRBV7-9
CASSLGMSTSDQPQHF
>.|TRBV4-3
CASSQAGHSRHGYTF
>.|TRBV2
CASSEGPSYNEQFF
>TRBD1|TRBV7-2
CASSLARGLRGRSYEQYF
>.|TRBV6-5
CASRPRGGIVPLHF
>TRBD1|TRBV4-2
CASSQERTGTFSNQPQHF
>.|TRBV6-1
CASSDARAGTNEQFF
>.|TRBV2
CASSADSHANEQYF
>.|TRBV28
CASSQGNPGGGHGYTF
>TRBD2|TRBV9
CASSAGTTSYEQYF
>TRBD1|TRBV10-3
CAISGSDRNYEQYF
>.|TRBV18
CASSQQTGINTEAFF